Detailed here is one T cell receptor beta chain. It has no known antigen specificity. No base quality information exists; no much larger clone differs at one position. Looking up the germline V gene (reference sequence) yields CDR1 MNHEY and CDR2 SMNVEV. Trimming takes 6 bases off V and 9 bases off J; junction bases not matched to a gene: 16. The CDR3 covers 16 residues, taking in both the cysteine and the phenylalanine. The read is trimmed to its CDR3 DNA, 48 bases read in frame from base 1. The sample is drawn from a study of cytomegalovirus exposure and HLA in healthy donors listed by TCRdb under 2017. Describing the broader study: In an earlier analysis of 587 of the donors, around 290 Gb of sequence data and 90 million to 120 million unique TCR beta sequences from about 190 million T cells were reported. Approximately 310 gigabases of sequencing data and around 85 million unique TCR sequences made up an early release that covered nearly 650 HLA-typed donors. The genetic ancestry cluster associated with self-reported Caucasian donors included over 65% of the 350 to 500 genotyped donors. The aim of the study was to test whether cataloging public T cell receptors could identify signatures of past pathogen exposure. Using immunosequencing, the study profiled T cell repertoires from 500 to 800 subjects and related those repertoires to cytomegalovirus serostatus. Along with the roughly 670-subject first cohort, a separate validation cohort of roughly 110 different subjects was used. To predict cytomegalovirus infection status, the study combined high-throughput TCR immunosequencing, statistical association of individual TCRs with disease status, and machine learning. In a later analysis, previously published TCR beta repertoires from fewer than 750 donors were re-analyzed and high-resolution HLA genotyping was added so that TCR occurrence patterns could be studied. In the later analysis, no new phenotypic data were used to find candidate immune exposures; instead, reliance was placed on TCR beta sequences and their occurrence across donors. In an earlier analysis of more than 550 of the donors, high-throughput TCR beta sequencing was used to judge whether each TCR beta V gene segment behaved as functional or pseudogenic. Donor age, sex, ethnicity and CMV serostatus were collected together with the repertoire data. A later genetic analysis used genome-wide SNP genotypes for about 65% of the roughly 670 donors, treating that subset as a discovery cohort. Every repertoire in the discovery cohort had been generated on one and the same sequencing platform. HLA typing included class I and class II loci at four-digit resolution. The number of donors typed differed by locus, with roughly 620-630 for A, B, C, DRB1 and DQB1, roughly 520 for DQA1, 606 for DPA1, and some 450 for DPB1. Roughly 5 DR-DQ haplotypes were handled as single units for association and clustering because linkage in the cohort was strong. On average, about 240,000 unique TCR beta nucleotide sequences were sequenced per donor among a few hundred genotyped donors of the cohort, with roughly 18% of those sequences being non-productive. Findings and caveats that apply to the study as a whole: Some IMGT-functional V segments, including TRBV6-2 and TRBV6-3, could not be distinguished by the 87-base-pair reads and were therefore excluded. According to the authors, the approach could potentially be generalized to other disease states and immunological phenotypes. HLA typing was unavailable for some donors at each locus, so association tests used only the typed subset. An earlier analysis of some 560 of the donors showed that most TCR beta V segments appeared in productive rearrangements either about 87% or about 30% of the time, which broadly matched IMGT annotations. Cytomegalovirus status was reported to be diagnosed by the classifier with high specificity and sensitivity in both the original and validation cohorts. At a false discovery rate of 0.05, a later analysis linked roughly 17,000 TCR beta sequences to specific HLA alleles. Immune exposure information for the cohort was limited to CMV serostatus. Compared with equally common non-associated chains, HLA-associated TCR beta chains in a later analysis were more clonally expanded and had lower generation probabilities. The study listed approximately 150 TCR beta chains as associated with cytomegalovirus. A cluster of highly shared sequence variants was judged likely to be a technical artifact of the sequencing pipeline. Roughly uniform sequencing depth across donors was assumed in presence/absence analyses, although this assumption may not hold. When HLA alleles, especially DR and DQ, strongly co-occurred, TCR associations were difficult to assign to individual alleles. In vitro tests confirmed that a few of the cytomegalovirus-associated TCR beta chains recognize cytomegalovirus antigens. A further reported finding was that TCR beta sequences accurately predicted the HLA-A and HLA-B alleles for most subjects in the first cohort. A later analysis found that TCR association rates varied across HLA loci, with DRB1 alleles showing the most associated TCRs and HLA-C alleles the fewest. Linkage disequilibrium might explain the correlated functional status among segregating V segments, but an unknown experimental factor could not be excluded. In a later genetic analysis, fewer N-insertions in productive TCRs were reported among donors in an Asian-associated ancestry cluster than the roughly 700-donor mean. Several of the top co-occurrence clusters appeared to be linked to parvovirus B19, influenza, CMV and Epstein-Barr virus, according to a later analysis. According to a later analysis, most CMV-associated TCR beta chains appeared to be HLA-restricted, and the HLA associations seemed to be driven largely by CMV exposure. Because counts were too low, fewer than 20 rarely observed V segments, including chromosome 9 orphons, were excluded from the earlier analysis of roughly 580 of the donors. This cohort had only TCR beta chains sequenced, and the lack of alpha or paired-chain data limited which features could be detected. Most TCR sequences were seen in very few donors, while some public TCRs were found in many individuals. V-gene and J-gene trimming of TCR beta chains was associated with a missense DCLRE1C variant in a later genetic analysis, and the association was replicated in an independent cohort.

Library construction relied on the immunoSEQ multiplex PCR assay. For the multiplex PCR, a mixture combining 60 forward primers for TCR Vbeta segments and 13 reverse primers for TCR Jbeta segments was used. The CDR3 region of rearranged TCR beta genes was amplified from genomic DNA by a multiplex PCR assay. The amplified TCR beta libraries were sequenced on the Illumina HiSeq System as 87-base-pair reads. Regarding the original processing steps: In a later analysis, tens of millions of unique TCR beta chains were counted across the 666 repertoires, and roughly 11 million of these chains were shared by at least two donors. Raw reads were error-corrected and collapsed into unique sequences with a nearest-neighbor algorithm that merged closely related sequences to remove PCR and sequencing errors. CDR3 sequences were aligned to IMGT reference sequences to assign V, D and J gene segments. Each retained sequence needed at least a six-nucleotide match to both a V gene segment and a J gene segment. Rearrangements were classified as productive when the CDR3 lacked stop codons and remained in frame with V and J, and all other rearrangements were classified as non-productive. Following IMGT convention, CDR3 was defined as the stretch from the second conserved V-encoded cysteine up to the conserved J-encoded phenylalanine. In an earlier analysis of approximately 590 of the donors, sequences lacking an unambiguous match to a single V gene segment were excluded. In an earlier analysis of approximately 560 of the donors, a V segment was called functional when productive rearrangements were above 56.7%, and segregating when the standard deviation between donors exceeded 5%. A statistical classification framework was built to diagnose cytomegalovirus status from the catalog of TCR beta chain sequences. In a later analysis, V and J genes were assigned by comparing TCR nucleotide sequences against IMGT/GENE-DB human TR gene sequences. The TCRdist pipeline was used in a later analysis to assign CDR3 sequences and most-parsimonious VDJ recombination scenarios. In a later analysis, each TCR beta chain was defined by its CDR3 amino acid sequence together with its V-gene family, and reads without a unique V-gene family were excluded. As a way to deal with suspected cross-contamination and a sequencing artifact, a later analysis dropped under 600 nucleotide sequences that were highly shared and had low generation probability. For each public chain, a later analysis derived a clonal expansion index from normalized ranks of inferred template counts within each repertoire. Generation probabilities in a later analysis came from a VDJ recombination model fitted to out-of-frame rearrangements, and those results were checked against IGoR. In a later analysis, hypergeometric tests were used to score TCR-TCR, TCR-HLA and TCR-CMV co-occurrence, with a repertoire-size bias correction applied to TCR pairs. False discovery rates were estimated in a later analysis by permuting HLA or CMV assignments 20 times. In a later analysis, co-occurring TCRs were grouped using DBSCAN, and TCRdist sequence similarity was added for clustering within HLA-allele-positive subsets. For co-occurrence clustering, repertoires with fewer than 30,000 or more than 120,000 public chains were excluded, along with roughly 5 repertoires with anomalous nucleotide sharing. TCRdb mirrors the immuneACCESS table, restricted to in-frame sequences. Some clones are absent from its copies; in checked studies, under half trace to an unresolved V gene, and the reason for the others is unknown. V, J and clone size derive from that table, while D and trimming were established from the DNA sequence. The sample contains about 130,000 clones, over 75% of them found a single time. 5.9% of the sample goes to the ten largest clones.

The cohort was made up of 666 healthy bone marrow donors. Cohort members were all nominally healthy when sampled, although unrecorded immune exposures were likely present. The donor tested CMV seropositive and was one of the 289 seropositive cohort members. Every donor gave a peripheral blood sample, and the peripheral blood mononuclear cells from that sample were used for TCR beta sequencing. The Qiagen DNeasy Blood Extraction Kit was used to extract genomic DNA from the blood cell samples. The sample taken for sequencing was PBMCs. This chain is built from TRBV27 and TRBJ2-5; TRBD2 lines up with 10 middle nucleotides. The receptor's source is a woman in her forties in good health and CMV-seropositive. The nucleotide sequence is TGTGCCAGCAGCACCATACTAGCGGGGTCTCTGAGGGCCCAGTACTTC. It translates as CASSTILAGSLRAQYF.